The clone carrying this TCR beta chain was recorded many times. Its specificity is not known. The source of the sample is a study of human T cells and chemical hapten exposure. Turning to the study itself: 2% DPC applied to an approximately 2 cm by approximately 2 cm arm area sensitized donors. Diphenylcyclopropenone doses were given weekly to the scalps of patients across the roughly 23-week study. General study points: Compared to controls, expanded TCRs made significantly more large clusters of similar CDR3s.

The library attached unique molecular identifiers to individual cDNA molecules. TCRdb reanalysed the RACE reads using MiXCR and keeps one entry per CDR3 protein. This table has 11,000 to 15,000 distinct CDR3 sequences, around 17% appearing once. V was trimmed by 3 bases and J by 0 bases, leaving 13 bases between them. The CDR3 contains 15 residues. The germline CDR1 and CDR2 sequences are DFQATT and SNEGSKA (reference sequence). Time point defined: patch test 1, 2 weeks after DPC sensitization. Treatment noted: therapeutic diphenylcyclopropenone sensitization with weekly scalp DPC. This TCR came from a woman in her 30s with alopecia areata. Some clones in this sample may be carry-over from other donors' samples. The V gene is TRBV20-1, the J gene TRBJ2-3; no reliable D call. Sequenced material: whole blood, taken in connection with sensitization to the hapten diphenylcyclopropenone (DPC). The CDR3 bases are TGCAGTGCTAGTTTACCTACCGCTAGCACAGATACGCAGTATTTT. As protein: CSASLPTASTDTQYF.